What follows are 10 T cell receptor beta chains derived from one specimen sequenced in a study of T cell responses to AZD1222 COVID-19 vaccine. Clones were sequenced by immunoSEQ multiplex PCR, and TCRdb holds only the in-frame ones, with some missing. The sample has about 45,000 clones, approximately 88% seen once. Material: peripheral blood, obtained 28 days after the second AZD1222 dose. These receptors were obtained from an adult who received the AZD1222 COVID-19 vaccine.

V is TRBV5-6 and J is TRBJ2-5, with D possibly called TRBD1 or TRBD2 (5 bases each). V lost 3 bases, J lost 9 bases, and 15 bases lay in between. Germline V CDR1 and CDR2: SGHDT, YYEEEE. CDR3 length equals 13 residues. Here the CDR3 reads CASSSGRETPQYF. For the CDR3, the DNA is TGTGCCAGCAGCTCGGGACGAGAAACCCCCCAGTACTTC.

The V and J genes are TRBV6-5 and TRBJ1-2, with a weak D call TRBD1 (5 bases). Trimming shortened V by 6 bases and J by 5 bases, and 19 bases separated the two germline ends. The germline CDR1 and CDR2 sequences are MNHEY and SVGAGI. This CDR3 has 15 amino acids. CDR3 residues: CASSSRAPEDYGYTF. Here the CDR3 DNA reads TGTGCCAGCAGCTCCAGGGCCCCAGAGGATTATGGCTACACCTTC.

The V and J genes are TRBV6-5 and TRBJ1-5; D is uncertain. Looked up from germline, CDR1 is MNHEY and CDR2 is SVGAGI. This CDR3 has 14 residues. Trimming pared 7 bases from V and 2 bases from J, leaving 12 bases between. CDR3 amino acids: CASTHAGGNQPQHF. For the CDR3, the DNA is TGTGCCAGCACCCACGCGGGTGGCAATCAGCCCCAGCATTTT.

The rearrangement uses TRBV6-5 and TRBJ1-6; D remains unclear. This CDR3 contains 13 residues. Per germline, CDR1 MNHEY and CDR2 SVGAGI. The V end was cut by 8 bases, the J end by 10 bases, with 15 bases between. This CDR3 is CASSQVAGSPLHF. CDR3 nucleotides: TGTGCCAGCTCCCAGGTCGCGGGGTCACCCCTCCACTTT.

The CDR3 is CASSIRTAPGNQPQHF. For the CDR3, the DNA is TGTGCCAGCAGCATCCGGACGGCCCCAGGCAATCAGCCCCAGCATTTT. The chain links TRBV7-8 to TRBJ1-5, with unresolved D. The CDR3 extends over 16 amino acids. The V gene's germline CDR1 is SGHVS and CDR2 FQNEAQ. V lost 5 bases, J lost 2 bases, and 16 bases lay in between.

The gene calls are TRBV20-1 and TRBJ1-2; no clear D. Germline assignment: CDR1 DFQATT and CDR2 SNEGSKA (reference sequence). V was trimmed by 3 bases and J by 0 bases, leaving 17 bases between them. The CDR3 length is 16 residues. The DNA of the CDR3 is TGCAGTGCTAGTTCGGGGAGGGTATCAGCTAACTATGGCTACACCTTC. Its translation is CSASSGRVSANYGYTF.

The V gene is TRBV5-1, the J gene TRBJ1-5; 7 bases match TRBD1. The V gene end was trimmed by 4 bases and the J gene end by 4 bases; junction bases not matched to a gene: 2. Per the germline V gene, CDR1 is SGHRS and CDR2 is YFSETQ. This CDR3 has 13 residues. DNA for the CDR3: TGCGCCAGCAGCGAACAGGGGAATCAGCCCCAGCATTTT. This encodes CASSEQGNQPQHF.

J is TRBJ1-2 and V is TRBV29-1, with TRBD1 matching over 11 bases. Germline V lookup: CDR1 SQVTM, CDR2 ANQGSEA. CDR3 size: 15 residues. V lost 6 bases to trimming and J lost 0 bases; unmatched junction nucleotides: 6. CDR3 residues: CSVGGQGGANYGYTF. The CDR3 DNA is TGCAGCGTCGGGGGACAGGGGGGAGCTAACTATGGCTACACCTTC. Variable domain in full (rest from reference TRBV29-1 and TRBJ1-2): SAVISQKPSRDICQRGTSLTIQCQVDSQVTMMFWYRQQPGQSLTLIATANQGSEATYESGFVIDKFPISRPNLTFSTLTVSNMSPEDSSIYLCSVGGQGGANYGYTFGSGTRLTVV.

The chain has TRBV27 and TRBJ1-3; no clear D. There are 15 residues in the CDR3. CDR1 and CDR2 (germline): MNHEY, SMNVEV (reference sequence). V was trimmed by 2 bases and J by 0 bases, leaving 8 bases between them. The chain's CDR3 is CASSLRRPSGNTIYF. CDR3 DNA sequence: TGTGCCAGCAGTTTACGGAGACCCTCTGGAAACACCATATATTTT.

The chain carries TRBV5-1 and TRBJ1-1; no clear D gene. With 0 bases removed from V and 2 bases from J, the gap between germline ends came to 8 bases. The germline gives CDR1 SGHRS, CDR2 YFSETQ. This CDR3 has 14 residues. The CDR3 loop is CASSLEGFNTEAFF. CDR3 nucleotides: TGCGCCAGCAGCTTGGAAGGGTTTAACACTGAAGCTTTCTTT.